This TCR beta chain was obtained from a study of blood T cell repertoires in COVID-19. Study overall: The United States, Italy and Spain were the sources of the acute and convalescent COVID-19 samples. The analysed material was cDNA or gDNA that came from T cells, B-cell-depleted T cells, or PBMCs.

This clone came up a few times. From germline, CDR1 is SGHNT and CDR2 YENEEA. The V and J ends lost 4 bases and 9 bases, in that order; junction bases with no gene match: 8. CDR3 length equals 14 residues. In the authors' workflow: By means of reference gene primer amplification, nucleated cell counts were estimated. Method: immunoSEQ multiplex PCR; TCRdb's copy keeps in-frame clones and lacks some. That table supplies the V and J calls and clone size; D and trimming were determined from the DNA. This sample yields some 210,000 clones, of which roughly 90% are seen a single time; 5.5% to 6.5% belongs to the top ten.

The TCR sequence derives from a man in his fifties or sixties who had recovered from COVID-19. Sequenced sample: peripheral blood. The chain employs TRBV11-3 and TRBJ2-1; 8 bases are a match to TRBD1. CDR3 sequence: CASSSPGGKGEQFF. CDR3 DNA: TGTGCCAGCAGCTCCCCAGGGGGCAAGGGTGAGCAGTTCTTC.